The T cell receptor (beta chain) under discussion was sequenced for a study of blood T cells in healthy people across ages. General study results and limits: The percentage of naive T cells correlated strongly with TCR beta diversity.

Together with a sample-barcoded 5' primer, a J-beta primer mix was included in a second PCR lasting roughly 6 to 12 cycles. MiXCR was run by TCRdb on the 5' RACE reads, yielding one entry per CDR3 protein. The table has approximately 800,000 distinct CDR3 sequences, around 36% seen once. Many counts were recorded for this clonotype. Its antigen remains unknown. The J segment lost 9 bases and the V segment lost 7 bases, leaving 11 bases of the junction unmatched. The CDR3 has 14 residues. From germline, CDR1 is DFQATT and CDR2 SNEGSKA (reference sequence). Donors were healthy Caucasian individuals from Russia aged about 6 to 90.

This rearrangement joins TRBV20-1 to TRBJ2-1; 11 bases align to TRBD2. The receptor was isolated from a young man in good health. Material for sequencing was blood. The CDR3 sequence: CSEIHSGGAGEQFF. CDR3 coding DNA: TGCAGTGAGATTCATAGCGGGGGGGCCGGTGAGCAGTTCTTC.